There are a few counts of the clone carrying this TCR beta chain. Its target is not known. Per the germline V gene, CDR1 is ENHRY and CDR2 is SYGVKD. The CDR3 totals 16 residues. The V gene lost 3 bases and the J gene lost 2 bases, with 16 bases spanning the gap. Individual cDNA molecules received unique molecular identifiers. TCRdb ran MiXCR on the 5' RACE reads and lists one entry per CDR3 protein. Here the sample spans roughly 66,000 distinct CDR3 sequences, roughly 9% being singletons. The sample comes from a study of early T cells in non-severe SARS-CoV-2 infection. Study overall: Unsorted whole-blood RNA was sequenced in bulk, leaving chains unpaired. Study-level points and caveats: A preference for anti-spike CD8 responses marked VDJdb matching, which missed private and CD4 specificities.

The chain combines TRBV10-3 with TRBJ1-1, with TRBD1 as a possible D gene (6 bases). Sequencing input: whole blood. The receptor comes from an adult who was a healthcare worker with PCR-confirmed SARS-CoV-2 infection or an uninfected control (not recorded which). CDR3 sequence (DNA): TGTGCCATCAGTGATGGGGGGGGCGAAGATAACACTGAAGCTTTCTTT. This translates into CAISDGGGEDNTEAFF.